This TCR beta chain emerged from a study of PD-L1 blockade in urothelial cancer. This clone has a single count. CDR3 length equals 12 residues. The ends were cut back, 5 bases at V and 4 bases at J, with 8 bases in the middle. The germline V gene encodes CDR1 SEHNR and CDR2 FQNEAQ (reference sequence). Libraries were prepared by immunoSEQ multiplex PCR; TCRdb keeps only in-frame clonotypes and omits some of them. The data show roughly 100,000 clones, with more than 70% seen just once and around 1% held by the top ten. The time point is: pretreatment peripheral blood. This TCR came from a woman of 80 years or more with urothelial cancer. The chain carries TRBV7-9 and TRBJ1-1, with D possibly TRBD1 on 6 matching bases. The source was PBMCs, collected around atezolizumab (anti-PD-L1) treatment. CDR3 in DNA: TGTGCCAGCAGCGGACAGTTCACTGAAGCTTTCTTT. This sequence encodes CASSGQFTEAFF.